A single TCR beta chain is shown here with its context. No cognate antigen has been identified for it. No much larger clone is present one base from it, and per-base qualities are unavailable. This record belongs to a study of tumor and adjacent non-tumor tissue in lung cancer (dated by TCRdb to 2016 to 2019). Describing the broader study: Of the cohort, 11 to 12 patients had adenocarcinoma, 2 had squamous cell carcinoma and 1 had small cell lung cancer. Among the 15 or so patients, ages ranged from roughly 31 to 76 years, about 10 were men and 5 were women, and disease was TNM stage I to III. Sequencing produced about 130,000,000 productive TCRbeta reads in total, an average of approximately 4.5 million reads per sample. The study compared bulk TCRbeta repertoires from lung tumor tissue and matched distant non-tumor lung tissue of approximately 14 lung cancer patients. TCRbeta CDR3 sequencing was performed on about 30 paired specimens, with one tumor sample and one normal lung sample collected per patient. On the study overall, not on this receptor specifically: The top 100 clones accounted for a significantly larger cumulative portion of the repertoire in normal lung than in tumor tissue. Only around 14 patients were in the cohort, and the authors stated that larger samples and more detailed clinical data are needed. TCR diversity (inverse Simpson) was significantly higher in tumor than in normal lung tissue (about 400 vs 150, P = 0.0075, Mann-Whitney U test). The methods do not name the sequencing platform or mention unique molecular identifiers. Significantly higher TCR diversity was found in younger patients, and higher tumor TCR diversity was associated with shorter overall and disease-free survival. Because peripheral blood was not sequenced, the blood TCRbeta repertoires of the lung cancer patients in the study went unexamined.

RNA was isolated from bulk unsorted tissue, and RNA quality was assessed with a NanoDrop ND-1000 and an Agilent 2100. Distant non-tumor tissue taken more than 3 cm from the tumor edge was used as the normal lung sample. Newly diagnosed lung cancer patients without prior chemotherapy who had been admitted for thoracic surgery in China between August and November 2014 were enrolled as donors. The study excluded patients who had received radiotherapy or chemotherapy before or who had another cancer at the same time. Surgical tissue pieces of about 1-2.1 cm3 were preserved in RNAlater solution and were kept at -80 degrees C until use. V is shortened by 11 bases, J by 9 bases, and the region joining them spans 16 bases. There are 12 amino acids in the CDR3, from cysteine to phenylalanine inclusive. Kept here is only the CDR3 DNA, which spans 36 bases and is read in frame from base 1. Based on the germline V gene, the CDR1 and CDR2 sequences are MNHEY and SVGAGI.

Library method: multiplex PCR. Instrument used: Illumina HiSeq 2500. TCRbeta libraries were constructed through three rounds of nested PCR with primers (Table S4) according to protocols modified from ARM-PCR. Before sequencing, PCR products of 200-500 bp were excised from the gel and purified with the QIAquick gel extraction kit. Regarding the original processing steps: Reads were cleaned using Trimmomatic, were merged into complete CDR3 sequences using FLASH, and were assigned to V(D)J germline segments using MiTCR. Clonal diversity was computed as the inverse Simpson's index with VDJtools. A read counted as productive if the sequence was in-frame and lacked a premature stop codon. TCRdb applied fastp at Q25 and MiXCR to the public reads, then kept only in-frame beta chains. Records with the same CDR3 protein are collapsed into one entry carrying the most frequent genes and DNA. The V and J calls were not made by the authors but by TCRdb's processing. For this sample there are 100,000 or so distinct CDR3 sequences; 65% appear just once. Clones ranked in the top ten supply roughly 18% of the sample.

The V and J genes are TRBV6-5 and TRBJ2-2, with the identity of the D gene unclear. This clonotype was sampled from a man between 25 and 39 years old with non-small cell lung cancer. The specimen sequenced was distant non-tumor lung tissue. The CDR3 reads as follows: CAGGYSLRELFF. The nucleotide sequence is TGTGCCGGCGGTTACTCGCTCAGGGAGCTGTTTTTT.